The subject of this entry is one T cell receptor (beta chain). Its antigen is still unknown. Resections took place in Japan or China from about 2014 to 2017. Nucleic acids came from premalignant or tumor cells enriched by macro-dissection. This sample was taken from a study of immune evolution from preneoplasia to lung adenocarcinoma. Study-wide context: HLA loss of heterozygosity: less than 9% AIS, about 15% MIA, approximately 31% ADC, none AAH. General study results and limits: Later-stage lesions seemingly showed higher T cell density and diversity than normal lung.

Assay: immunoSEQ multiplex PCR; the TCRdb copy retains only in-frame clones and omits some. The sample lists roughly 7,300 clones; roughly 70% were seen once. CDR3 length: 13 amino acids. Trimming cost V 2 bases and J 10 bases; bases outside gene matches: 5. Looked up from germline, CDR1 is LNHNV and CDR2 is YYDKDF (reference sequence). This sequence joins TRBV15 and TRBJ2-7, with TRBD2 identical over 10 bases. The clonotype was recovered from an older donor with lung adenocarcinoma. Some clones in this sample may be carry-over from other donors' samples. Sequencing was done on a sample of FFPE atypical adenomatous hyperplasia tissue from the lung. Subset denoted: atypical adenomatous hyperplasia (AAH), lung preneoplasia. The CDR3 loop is CATSRLAGEEQYF. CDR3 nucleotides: TGTGCCACCAGCAGACTAGCGGGAGAAGAACAGTACTTC.